This TCR beta chain comes out of a study of T cells in Graves' hyperthyroidism and ophthalmopathy. Study outcomes and limitations: The model forecast ophthalmopathy, anticipating it by a median around 6.5 months before onset.

There were TCR beta CDR3 regions amplified from RNA transcripts. Carried out on the TCR CDR3, a first-round RT-PCR used the HTBI primer set. TCRdb fed the multiplex PCR reads into MiXCR, producing one record per CDR3 protein. The table has 450,000 to 500,000 distinct CDR3 sequences, 22% seen once. For ophthalmopathy patients, the Clinical Activity Score was at least 3 and the NOSPECS grade at least 4; duration was under 3 months. Thyroid ultrasound, orbital computed tomography, clinical symptoms, and serum thyroxine and TRAb underpinned diagnoses. The authors obtained PBMCs from roughly 10 ml of fresh peripheral blood. V was cut by 3 bases and J by 3 bases, with 7 bases left in between. The CDR3 extends over 12 amino acids. Germline-derived CDR1 and CDR2 are DFQATT and SNEGSKA (reference sequence). Of note for this clonotype: The target antigen is unknown.

This clonotype originated in a woman in her 70s with Graves' ophthalmopathy. The chain couples TRBV20-1 to TRBJ2-3, with a weak D call TRBD2 (5 bases). The sample was blood. The CDR3 bases are TGCAGTGCTAGGGGAGTGACAGATACGCAGTATTTT. Translated: CSARGVTDTQYF.